The present T cell receptor beta chain was sequenced within a study of graft-versus-host responses after intestinal transplantation. Study-level information: Anti-thymocyte globulin induction preceded three to four years of tacrolimus and steroid maintenance in all recipients.

Findings of the study overall: Among recipient marrow samples, GvH clones were found; some appeared first in ileum or blood. Peak GvH clone levels in circulation were associated with early post-transplant HvG declines.

The table lists this clone with a few counts. Its antigen is undetermined. Trimming removed 2 bases from V and 1 base from J, with 11 bases in between. This CDR3 has 16 residues. Germline V gives CDR1 KGHSH, CDR2 LQKENI. Measured with immunoSEQ multiplex PCR; TCRdb has only the in-frame clones, and not every one. The repertoire consists of about 85,000 clones, with roughly 80% occurring once and the leading ten covering around 0.83%. This sequence joins TRBV18 and TRBJ2-2; D might be TRBD2 (6 bases). The origin of this receptor is a human donor who received an intestinal transplant. This specimen consisted of unstimulated CD4+ T cells sorted from spleen or lymph node cells, obtained before intestinal transplant. CDR3 residues: CASSPGLPGNTGELFF. CDR3 nucleotide sequence: TGTGCCAGCTCACCAGGACTACCCGGGAACACCGGGGAGCTGTTTTTT.